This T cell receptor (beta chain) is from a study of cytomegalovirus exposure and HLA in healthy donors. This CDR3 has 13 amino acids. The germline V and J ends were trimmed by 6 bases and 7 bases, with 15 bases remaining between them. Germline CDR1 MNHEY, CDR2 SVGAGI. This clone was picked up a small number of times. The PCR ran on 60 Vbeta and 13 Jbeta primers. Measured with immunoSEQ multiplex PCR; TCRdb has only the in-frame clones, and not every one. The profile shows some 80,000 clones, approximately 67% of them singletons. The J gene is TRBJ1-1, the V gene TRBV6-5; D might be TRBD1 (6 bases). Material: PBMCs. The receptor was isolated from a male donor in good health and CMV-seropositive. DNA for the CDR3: TGTGCCAGCAGCCCCTCAGGGGTCTATGAAGCTTTCTTT. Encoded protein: CASSPSGVYEAFF.